This T cell receptor (beta chain) was recorded in a study of shared clonotypes between healthy human individuals. Notes on the study in general: In the sorted subsets, rarefaction showed sequencing was incomplete despite large depth. Sharing across four donors was highest in naive CD4 (around 5%) and lowest in memory CD8 (0.4%).

Authors' processing steps: ImmunoSEQ yielded junction-only sequences lacking quality scores, so filtering differed. The assay was immunoSEQ multiplex PCR, and TCRdb's table has in-frame clones only and misses some. That table gives V, J and clone size, and the DNA gave D and trimming. Here the sample spans around 320,000 clones, 80% to 90% being singletons. Trimming left V 4 bases short and J 3 bases short, with 7 bases between. The CDR3 contains 12 residues. Germline lookup yields CDR1 MNHNS and CDR2 SASEGT. Regarding this clone: Its antigen is currently unknown.

The sample was memory CD8+ T cells sorted from blood. Subset defined: CD45RO+ cells pooled with CCR7-negative TemRA cells. The sequence derives from a man aged 18 to 30 in good health. The chain has TRBV6-1 and TRBJ2-7, with D tentatively TRBD1 (6 bases). The CDR3 sequence is CASSAQGYEQYF. The CDR3 DNA reads TGTGCCAGCAGTGCACAGGGCTACGAGCAGTACTTC.